The following is a T cell receptor beta chain sequence with its context. The entry originates in a study of shared T cell receptors in the human thymus. This CDR3 is built from 13 residues. Trimming cost V 5 bases and J 3 bases; bases outside gene matches: 3. Germline V CDR1 and CDR2: SEHNR, FQNEAQ (reference sequence). Profiled with immunoSEQ multiplex PCR; TCRdb holds only in-frame clones, not every one. The table lists hundreds of thousands of clones, 78% of them singletons, with about 0.013% in the top ten. The same data also contributed to another study, on human thymus T cells. That paper notes: Thymic material originated from resections removed in the course of corrective heart surgery.

The receptor's source is a boy less than two years old with a congenital heart defect. The genes are TRBV7-9 and TRBJ2-7; TRBD1 agrees at 8 bases. Sequences were obtained from thymocytes. CDR3 region: CASSIDRGYEQYF. The DNA for the CDR3 is TGTGCCAGCAGCATCGACAGGGGCTACGAGCAGTACTTC.